This T cell receptor beta chain came from a study of radiotherapy plus CTLA-4 blockade in lung cancer (dated by TCRdb to the late 2010s). Study-wide context: Among enrolled patients, about 19% had an objective response and 30% to 35% reached disease control.

The protocol used for the library was the immunoSEQ multiplex PCR assay. The source is immuneACCESS, and TCRdb retained only in-frame sequences with V and J called. Part of the clones is not carried over; for the studies checked, unresolved V genes explain less than half of this, and the remainder is unexplained. Recorded for this sample are tens of thousands of clones; around 87% of them occurred a single time. Of the sample, 0.87% falls within the top ten clones. In the germline V gene, CDR1 corresponds to SNHLY and CDR2 to FYNNEI. From the cysteine up to the phenylalanine, the CDR3 has a length of 13 residues. The read is trimmed to its CDR3 DNA, 39 bases read in frame from base 1. V is cut by 7 bases and J by 3 bases, and the space between the germline ends is 12 bases. As to this clone: The antigen it binds to is not known. Base qualities were left out, and no much larger clone turns up one base away.

What the authors observed across the whole study: After treatment with radiotherapy and ipilimumab, TCR clones that originated in tumors expanded in peripheral blood. Increased serum interferon-beta after radiation, together with early dynamic changes in blood T cell clones, were reported to be the strongest predictors of response.

The study evaluated CTLA-4 blockade (ipilimumab) given together with focal radiation therapy in patients who had chemo-refractory metastatic non-small-cell lung cancer. The sequence was obtained from a human donor with non-small cell lung cancer who had stable disease on radiotherapy plus ipilimumab. Here the sequenced sample was peripheral blood, taken from a patient treated with radiotherapy plus ipilimumab. The sequence joins TRBV2 to TRBJ1-1, with TRBD1 as a weak D call on 6 bases. The CDR3 loop reads CASNGGRDTEAFF. The bases are TGTGCCAGCAACGGGGGCCGGGACACTGAAGCTTTCTTT.